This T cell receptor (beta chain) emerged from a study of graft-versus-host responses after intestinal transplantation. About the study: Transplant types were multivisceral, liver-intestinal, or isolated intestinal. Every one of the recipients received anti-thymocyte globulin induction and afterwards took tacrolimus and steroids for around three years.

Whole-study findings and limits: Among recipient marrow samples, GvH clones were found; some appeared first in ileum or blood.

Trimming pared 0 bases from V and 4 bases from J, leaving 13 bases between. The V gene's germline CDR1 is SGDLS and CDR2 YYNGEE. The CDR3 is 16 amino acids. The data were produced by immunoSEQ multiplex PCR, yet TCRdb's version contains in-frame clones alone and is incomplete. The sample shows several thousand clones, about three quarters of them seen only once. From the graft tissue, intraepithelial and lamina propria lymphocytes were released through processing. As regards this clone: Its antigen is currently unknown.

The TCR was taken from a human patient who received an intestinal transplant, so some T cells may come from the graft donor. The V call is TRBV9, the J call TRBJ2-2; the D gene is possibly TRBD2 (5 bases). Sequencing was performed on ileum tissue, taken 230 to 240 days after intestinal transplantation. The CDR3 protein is CASSVDEGSGTGELFF. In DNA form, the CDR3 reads TGTGCCAGCAGCGTAGACGAAGGGAGCGGCACCGGGGAGCTGTTTTTT.